A single sample gave rise to the 10 T cell receptor beta chains below, sequenced in a study of T cell responses to AZD1222 COVID-19 vaccine. Assay used: immunoSEQ multiplex PCR; TCRdb lists only in-frame clones, some missing. This table holds around 94,000 clones, 88% found once. Sequenced material: peripheral blood, taken on day 0 of AZD1222 vaccination. The receptors were gathered from an adult in good health.

The V call is TRBV5-1, the J call TRBJ1-3, with D possibly being TRBD1 (5 bases). The V end lost 1 base, the J end lost 7 bases, and 15 bases lay between the germline ends. The CDR3 totals 15 residues. The germline CDR1 and CDR2 sequences are SGHRS and YFSETQ. CDR3 DNA sequence: TGCGCCAGCAGCTTGACCGGGGCCGCCGGCAACACCATATATTTT. Translating it yields CASSLTGAAGNTIYF.

The rearrangement links TRBV15 to TRBJ1-2, with 7 nucleotides matching TRBD1. V shed 0 bases, J shed 7 bases, and the junction held 8 bases outside the gene matches. This CDR3 spans 15 amino acids. CDR1 LNHNV and CDR2 YYDKDF come from the germline V gene (reference sequence). The chain's CDR3 is CATSRDIGGDSGYTF. CDR3 nucleotide sequence: TGTGCCACCAGCAGAGATATCGGGGGGGACAGTGGCTACACCTTC.

This clone came up once. V and J are TRBV12-3 or TRBV12-4 and TRBJ1-1, with D hard to call. V lost 7 bases and J lost 1, with 7 bases in between. This CDR3 is 12 amino acids long. The CDR3 coding sequence is TGTGCCAGCACTTACCGGAACACTGAAGCTTTCTTT. It codes for CASTYRNTEAFF.

CDR3 loop: CASNPSTTDTQYF. Here the CDR3 DNA reads TGTGCCAGCAACCCTAGCACCACAGATACGCAGTATTTT. The gene calls are TRBV12-3 or TRBV12-4 and TRBJ2-3; weak D call: TRBD2 (5 bases). Deletions cut 7 bases from V and 2 bases from J, with 10 bases between. This CDR3 has 13 residues.

This chain links TRBV7-2 with TRBJ2-2; D gene unclear. The V and J ends lost 3 bases and 1 base respectively, with 6 bases between them. The CDR3 has 14 amino acids. CDR1 is SGHTA and CDR2 is FQGNSA in the germline V gene. CDR3 sequence: CASSFIRNTGELFF. The CDR3 nucleotides read TGTGCCAGCAGCTTTATTAGGAACACCGGGGAGCTGTTTTTT.

The chain employs TRBV9 and TRBJ1-1; TRBD1 is a possible D gene (6 bases). Germline CDR1 reads SGDLS; CDR2 reads YYNGEE. The CDR3 loop spans 16 amino acids. V lost 3 bases, J lost 5 bases, and 20 bases lay in between. This CDR3 reads CASSGASGGWGTEAFF. In nucleotides, the CDR3 is TGTGCCAGCAGCGGAGCGAGTGGGGGCTGGGGTACTGAAGCTTTCTTT.

The genes are TRBV30 and TRBJ1-3; D not resolved. Germline CDR1 reads GTSNPN; CDR2 reads SVGIG (reference sequence). V was shortened by 0 bases and J by 4 bases, with 7 bases between the two germline ends. The CDR3 sequence is 13 residues long. CDR3 amino acids: CAWSVLLGNTIYF. As DNA, the CDR3 is TGTGCCTGGAGTGTACTCCTAGGAAACACCATATATTTT.

The chain couples TRBV20-1 to TRBJ1-3; maybe TRBD1 (5 bases). This CDR3 has 14 amino acids. Germline V CDR1 and CDR2: DFQATT, SNEGSKA (reference sequence). V gave up 3 bases and J gave up 0 bases, with 9 bases separating them. The CDR3 here is CSASDRRSGNTIYF. DNA of the CDR3: TGCAGTGCTAGTGACAGACGCTCTGGAAACACCATATATTTT.

The rearrangement links TRBV25-1 to TRBJ1-2; D remains ambiguous. The CDR3 extends over 11 amino acids. Between the trimmed V and J ends, which lost 7 bases and 2 bases, there was a span of 5 bases. Germline CDR1 is MGHDK and CDR2 is SYGVNS. This CDR3 is CASKENYGYTF. In DNA form, the CDR3 reads TGTGCCAGCAAAGAAAACTATGGCTACACCTTC.

The gene calls are TRBV3-1 (or the pseudogene TRBV3-2) and TRBJ2-1, with a weak D call TRBD2 (6 bases). The CDR3 runs to 15 residues. The V end lost 5 bases, the J end lost 0 bases, and 11 bases lay between the germline ends. Germline loops: CDR1 LGHDT, CDR2 YNNKEL (reference sequence). DNA for the CDR3: TGTGCCAGCAGCTTAGCGGTTAGCTCCTACAATGAGCAGTTCTTC. It specifies CASSLAVSSYNEQFF.